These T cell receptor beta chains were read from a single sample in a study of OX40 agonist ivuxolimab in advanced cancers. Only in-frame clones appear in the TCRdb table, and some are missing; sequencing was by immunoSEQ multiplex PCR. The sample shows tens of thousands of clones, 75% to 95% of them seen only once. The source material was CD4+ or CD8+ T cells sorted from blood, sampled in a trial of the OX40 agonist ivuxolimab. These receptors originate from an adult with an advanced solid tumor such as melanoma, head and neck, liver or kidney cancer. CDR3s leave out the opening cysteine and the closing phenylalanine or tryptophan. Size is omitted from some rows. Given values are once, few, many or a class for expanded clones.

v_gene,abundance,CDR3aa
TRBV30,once,AWSELGPRGYT
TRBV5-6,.,ASSLLGYEQY
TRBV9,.,ASSVWGAANEKLF
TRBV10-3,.,AITDGPNEKLF
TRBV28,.,ASLLRSGRGIGDTQY
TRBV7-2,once,ASSLVSGPFGYT
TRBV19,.,ASSTEFLSTDTQY
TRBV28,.,ASSLAGEGEQY
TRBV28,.,ASVRGAFTQPQH
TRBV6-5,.,ASSPSGTDTQY
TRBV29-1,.,SVESAGGSYNEQF
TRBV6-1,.,ASSDYSLELSETQY
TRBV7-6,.,ASSLRTSGSTDTQY
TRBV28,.,ASSSGQRLDTQY
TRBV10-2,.,ASSPNGYEQY
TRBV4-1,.,ASSQVLLANYGYT
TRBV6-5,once,ASRRGFSSYEQY
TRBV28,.,ASRGERTQY
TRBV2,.,ASSIGTGPALQY
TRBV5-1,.,ASSLAAGSDEQY
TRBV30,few,ACAPGQVEPQH
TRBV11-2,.,ASSSDREDEQF
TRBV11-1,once,ASSPGSLYGYT
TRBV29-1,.,SVGQGVGQPQH
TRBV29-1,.,SVGNRANTGELF
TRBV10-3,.,AIRGRSSYNEQF
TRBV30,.,AWSAGKETQY
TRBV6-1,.,ASTRDRVTDTQY
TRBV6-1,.,ASMLAPLGQPQH
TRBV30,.,AWRWTGGPYEQY
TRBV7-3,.,ASSLDFSDNEQF
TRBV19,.,ASSTTGRGEAF
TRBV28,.,ASTTHLSGRVSKNIQY